The 27 T cell receptor beta chains listed next were all sequenced from one sample in a study of neoadjuvant anti-PD-1 for oral cavity cancer. Measured with immunoSEQ multiplex PCR; TCRdb has only the in-frame clones, and not every one. This sample has over 5,500 clones, with about two thirds found just once. The sequenced sample was PBMCs, obtained before nivolumab (anti-PD-1) treatment. The receptor set was obtained from a person between 40 and 79 years old with oral cavity squamous cell carcinoma.

J is TRBJ1-6 and V is TRBV7-2; 12 bases match TRBD1. The germline CDR1 and CDR2 sequences are SGHTA and FQGNSA. The CDR3 is 16 residues long. The ends lost 9 bases at V and 9 bases at J; junction bases unmatched: 12. The CDR3 region is CASQLRDRGLGSPLHF. The DNA of the CDR3 is TGTGCCAGTCAGCTTCGGGACAGGGGGCTGGGTTCACCCCTCCACTTT. The full variable domain, in which reference TRBV7-2 and TRBJ1-6 provide the parts outside the CDR3, is GAGVSQSPSNKVTEKGKDVELRCDPISGHTALYWYRQSLGQGLEFLIYFQGNSAPDKSGLPSDRFSAERTGGSVSTLTIQRTQQEDSAVYLCASQLRDRGLGSPLHFGNGTRLTVT.

The chain has TRBV11-3 and TRBJ2-3; D not resolved. Looked up from germline, CDR1 is SGHNT and CDR2 is YENEEA. V lost 1 base and J 0 bases, leaving 5 bases between the germline ends. This CDR3 spans 14 amino acids. Here the CDR3 reads CASSLGSSTDTQYF. CDR3 sequence (DNA): TGTGCCAGCAGCTTAGGGTCTAGCACAGATACGCAGTATTTT.

This clone turned up a few times. The chain combines TRBV6-6 with TRBJ2-7, with a weak D call TRBD1 (5 bases). Germline V gives CDR1 MNHNY, CDR2 SVGAGI (reference sequence). This CDR3 comprises 13 residues. V gave up 6 bases and J gave up 6 bases, with 15 bases separating them. The CDR3 loop reads CASRTSTGSEQYF. The CDR3 bases are TGTGCCAGCAGGACGAGCACAGGCTCCGAGCAGTACTTC.

This clone occurred once. This sequence joins TRBV7-2 and TRBJ2-7; no clear D gene. V was trimmed by 6 bases and J by 2 bases, leaving 8 bases between them. The CDR3 runs to 12 residues. CDR1 is SGHTA and CDR2 is FQGNSA in the germline V gene. The CDR3, as DNA: TGTGCCAGCAGTCCCCCTACCTACGAGCAGTACTTC. This sequence encodes CASSPPTYEQYF.

The chain's CDR3 is CASRDLPPNEQYF. The CDR3 nucleotides read TGTGCCAGCCGGGATCTTCCCCCCAACGAGCAGTACTTC. The chain employs TRBV6-1 and TRBJ2-7; maybe TRBD2 (5 bases). Germline CDR1 MNHNS, CDR2 SASEGT. V was shortened by 8 bases and J by 5 bases, with 16 bases between the two germline ends. CDR3 length equals 13 residues.

V gene TRBV4-1 combines with J gene TRBJ1-2; 8 positions agree with TRBD1. Germline V gives CDR1 MGHRA, CDR2 YSYEKL. V was pared by 1 base and J by 6 bases, with 7 bases of the junction left unmatched. This CDR3 region has 15 residues. The CDR3, as DNA: TGCGCCAGCAGCCAAGTAGCGGGCAGGGGGCATGGCTACACCTTC. Translating it yields CASSQVAGRGHGYTF.

This clone was seen only a few times. The chain carries TRBV6-5 and TRBJ1-2; no definite D call. The CDR3 contains 15 residues. Germline V gene data show CDR1 as MNHEY and CDR2 as SVGAGI. With 0 bases removed from V and 7 bases from J, the gap between germline ends came to 15 bases. The CDR3 reads CASSYSIKDPRGYTF. The CDR3 region has the DNA TGTGCCAGCAGTTACTCGATCAAGGACCCGCGTGGCTACACCTTC.

This clone has just one count. The V call is TRBV6-6, the J call TRBJ1-5; tentatively, D is TRBD1 (5 bases). Germline CDR1 MNHNY, CDR2 SVGAGI (reference sequence). This CDR3 has 15 residues. The germline V and J ends were trimmed by 5 bases and 4 bases, with 15 bases remaining between them. CDR3 in DNA: TGTGCCAGCAGTGGGACCGGGTCCCGAAATCAGCCCCAGCATTTT. Amino acids: CASSGTGSRNQPQHF.

V and J are TRBV9 and TRBJ2-3; D possibly corresponds to TRBD2 (5 bases). The CDR3 totals 15 residues. CDR1 is SGDLS and CDR2 is YYNGEE in the germline V gene. The ends were cut back, 2 bases at V and 6 bases at J, with 16 bases in the middle. This CDR3 reads CASSVIKGDLDTQYF. CDR3 coding DNA: TGTGCCAGCAGCGTTATAAAGGGAGATTTGGATACGCAGTATTTT. Drawing the rest from reference TRBV9 and TRBJ2-3, the complete variable domain is DSGVTQTPKHLITATGQRVTLRCSPRSGDLSVYWYQQSLDQGLQFLIQYYNGEERAKGNILERFSAQQFPDLHSELNLSSLELGDSALYFCASSVIKGDLDTQYFGPGTRLTVL.

The gene calls are TRBV2 and TRBJ1-2, with D maybe TRBD1 (6 bases). The CDR3 spans 14 residues. Between the trimmed V and J ends, which lost 6 bases and 0 bases, there was a span of 11 bases. The germline gives CDR1 SNHLY, CDR2 FYNNEI. This CDR3 reads CASRRGGTNYGYTF. CDR3 nucleotides: TGTGCCAGCAGGAGGGGGGGCACTAACTATGGCTACACCTTC.

The chain uses TRBV6-1 and TRBJ1-4; the match to TRBD1 covers 8 bases. Trimming at V came to 4 bases and at J to 5 bases, leaving 6 bases not matched to a gene. Germline values: CDR1 MNHNS, CDR2 SASEGT. This CDR3 has 15 amino acids. The CDR3 bases are TGTGCCAGCAGTGGGACACAGGGGGTAAATGAAAAACTGTTTTTT. Its translation is CASSGTQGVNEKLFF.

Details on this clone: The sample holds other DNA sequences that translate to the same CDR3. The CDR3 bases are TGCGCCAGCAGCTTGCGGGCAGGGGGGGAGTCCACTGAAGCTTTCTTT. As protein: CASSLRAGGESTEAFF. This sequence joins TRBV5-1 and TRBJ1-1; 7 bases fit TRBD1. The CDR3 is 16 residues long. V shed 1 base, J shed 4 bases, and the junction held 10 bases outside the gene matches. Germline loops: CDR1 SGHRS, CDR2 YFSETQ.

This chain connects TRBV27 to TRBJ2-1; maybe TRBD1 (7 bases). The germline V gene has CDR1 MNHEY and CDR2 SMNVEV (reference sequence). The CDR3 loop spans 16 amino acids. V was shortened by 3 bases and J by 0 bases, with 12 bases between the two germline ends. This chain's CDR3 is CASSFGGGISYNEQFF. The CDR3 region has the DNA TGTGCCAGCAGTTTCGGAGGGGGCATCTCCTACAATGAGCAGTTCTTC.

This chain links TRBV7-9 with TRBJ2-3; 8 nucleotides match TRBD2. With 2 bases clipped from V and 2 bases from J, the junction kept 6 bases outside the gene matches. The CDR3 sequence is 16 residues long. The germline gives CDR1 SEHNR, CDR2 FQNEAQ (reference sequence). The CDR3 spells CASSLRGTRHTDTQYF. CDR3 in DNA: TGTGCCAGCAGCTTAAGGGGGACTAGACACACAGATACGCAGTATTTT.

V and J are TRBV6-5 and TRBJ1-4; D remains unclear. The ends were cut back, 1 base at V and 5 bases at J, with 11 bases in the middle. Germline loops: CDR1 MNHEY, CDR2 SVGAGI. CDR3 length equals 15 residues. In DNA, the CDR3 is TGTGCCAGCAGTTACTTACCCAATACAAATGAAAAACTGTTTTTT. Amino acid sequence: CASSYLPNTNEKLFF.

The V and J genes are TRBV27 and TRBJ2-5; D unresolved. Germline V gene data show CDR1 as MNHEY and CDR2 as SMNVEV (reference sequence). V lost 2 bases, J lost 4 bases, and 8 bases lay in between. This CDR3 is built from 13 residues. CDR3 region: CASSLRPRETQYF. CDR3 DNA sequence: TGTGCCAGCAGTTTACGGCCCAGAGAGACCCAGTACTTC.

The chain joins TRBV10-3 to TRBJ1-5, with D uncertain. Deletions cut 2 bases from V and 4 bases from J, with 9 bases between. CDR1 ENHRY and CDR2 SYGVKD come from the germline V gene. The CDR3 has 14 residues. CDR3 DNA sequence: TGTGCCATCAGTGAGACCAACGTTAATCAGCCCCAGCATTTT. Its protein is CAISETNVNQPQHF.

The chain joins TRBV29-1 to TRBJ1-1; D gene unclear. This CDR3 is built from 15 residues. CDR1 is SQVTM, CDR2 ANQGSEA, per germline. V lost 7 bases and J lost 2, with 20 bases in between. The CDR3 spells CSAPLVLGFNTEAFF. Here the CDR3 DNA reads TGCAGCGCCCCTTTGGTCCTCGGGTTTAACACTGAAGCTTTCTTT.

This sequence joins TRBV7-9 and TRBJ2-7, with unresolved D. The CDR3 runs to 14 residues. In germline, CDR1 is SEHNR, CDR2 FQNEAQ (reference sequence). Trimming shortened V by 1 base and J by 3 bases, and 10 bases separated the two germline ends. In nucleotides, the CDR3 is TGTGCCAGCAGCTTAGAGGGTTGGGGCTACGAGCAGTACTTC. Protein product: CASSLEGWGYEQYF. The whole variable domain, remainder taken from reference TRBV7-9 and TRBJ2-7, is DTGVSQNPRHKITKRGQNVTFRCDPISEHNRLYWYRQTLGQGPEFLTYFQNEAQLEKSRLLSDRFSAERPKGSFSTLEIQRTEQGDSAMYLCASSLEGWGYEQYFGPGTRLTVT.

The CDR3 DNA is TGTGCCAGCAGATCCTCTGGGGATTCTGGAAACACCATATATTTT. It translates to CASRSSGDSGNTIYF. The V and J genes are TRBV6-6 and TRBJ1-3; D is uncertain. Deletions cut 6 bases from V and 1 base from J, with 13 bases between. The CDR3 covers 15 residues. Germline-derived CDR1 and CDR2 are MNHNY and SVGAGI (reference sequence).

CDR3 DNA sequence: TGTGCCTGGAGCTCCAGGGGCCTAGGAGATACGCAGTATTTT. This translates into CAWSSRGLGDTQYF. This chain links TRBV30 with TRBJ2-3, with a possible D match to TRBD1 (6 bases). Trimming pared 3 bases from V and 5 bases from J, leaving 15 bases between. The germline V gene encodes CDR1 GTSNPN and CDR2 SVGIG (reference sequence). The CDR3 is 14 residues long.

J is TRBJ1-4 and V is TRBV7-2; D is perhaps TRBD1 (6 bases). Per germline, CDR1 SGHTA and CDR2 FQGNSA. The length of the CDR3 is 14 residues. Trimming shortened V by 3 bases and J by 8 bases, and 13 bases separated the two germline ends. DNA of the CDR3: TGTGCCAGCAGCTTCCGTTACAGGGACGAAAAACTGTTTTTT. This gives the protein CASSFRYRDEKLFF.

This clone occurred once. The rearrangement joins TRBV6-1 to TRBJ2-7; 8 nucleotides agree with TRBD1. V lost 7 bases to trimming and J lost 4 bases; unmatched junction nucleotides: 9. The germline V gene has CDR1 MNHNS and CDR2 SASEGT. The CDR3 runs to 14 residues. CDR3 amino acids: CASTQGQVSYEQYF. In DNA, the CDR3 is TGTGCCAGCACCCAGGGACAGGTTTCGTACGAGCAGTACTTC.

The rearrangement joins TRBV10-3 to TRBJ1-2; the match to TRBD1 covers 8 bases. CDR1 is ENHRY and CDR2 is SYGVKD in the germline V gene. The trim removed 0 bases at V and 1 base at J, leaving 1 base unmatched. The CDR3 spans 15 residues. The CDR3: CAISESGQVNYGYTF. CDR3 nucleotides: TGTGCCATCAGTGAGTCGGGACAGGTTAACTATGGCTACACCTTC.

This rearrangement joins TRBV19 to TRBJ2-1; D remains ambiguous. The CDR3 runs to 13 residues. CDR1 is LNHDA, CDR2 SQIVND, per germline (reference sequence). V lost 1 base to trimming and J lost 0 bases, with 1 base between them. CDR3 sequence reads: CASSIGSYNEQFF. The CDR3 nucleotides are TGTGCCAGTAGTATAGGCTCCTACAATGAGCAGTTCTTC. Using reference TRBV19 and TRBJ2-1 for the parts outside the CDR3, the full variable domain is DGGITQSPKYLFRKEGQNVTLSCEQNLNHDAMYWYRQDPGQGLRLIYYSQIVNDFQKGDIAEGYSVSREKKESFPLTVTSAQKNPTAFYLCASSIGSYNEQFFGPGTRLTVL.

The chain uses TRBV29-1 and TRBJ1-2; possibly TRBD1 for D (5 bases). The V gene lost 7 bases and the J gene lost 1 base, with 13 bases spanning the gap. This CDR3 region has 13 residues. Per the germline V gene, CDR1 is SQVTM and CDR2 is ANQGSEA. CDR3 nucleotide sequence: TGCAGCGGTACGAATCAGGGTAACTATGGCTACACCTTC. Translated: CSGTNQGNYGYTF.

The chain recombines TRBV13 with TRBJ2-7; D ambiguous. Trimming removed 2 bases from V and 1 base from J, with 15 bases in between. This CDR3 has 16 amino acids. Germline V gene lookup returns CDR1 PRHDT and CDR2 FYEKMQ (reference sequence). In DNA form, the CDR3 reads TGTGCCAGCAGCTTATATGCGCCAGGAAGGTCCTACGAGCAGTACTTC. Protein: CASSLYAPGRSYEQYF. Full variable domain (missing parts from reference TRBV13 and TRBJ2-7): AAGVIQSPRHLIKEKRETATLKCYPIPRHDTVYWYQQGPGQDPQFLISFYEKMQSDKGSIPDRFSAQQFSDYHSELNMSSLELGDSALYFCASSLYAPGRSYEQYFGPGTRLTVT.